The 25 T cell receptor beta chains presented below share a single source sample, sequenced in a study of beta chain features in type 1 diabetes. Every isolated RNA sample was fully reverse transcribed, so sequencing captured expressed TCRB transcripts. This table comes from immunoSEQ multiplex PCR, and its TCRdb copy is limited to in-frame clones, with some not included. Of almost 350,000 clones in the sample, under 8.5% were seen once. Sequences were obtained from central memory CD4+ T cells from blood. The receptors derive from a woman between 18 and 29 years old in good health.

In DNA form, the CDR3 reads TGCGCCAGCAGCCAGGGACTAGCGGGGGATATTCAGTACTTC. This sequence encodes CASSQGLAGDIQYF. The rearrangement uses TRBV4-3 and TRBJ2-7; 14 nucleotides agree with TRBD2. Per germline, CDR1 LGHNA and CDR2 YSLEER. The CDR3 extends over 14 amino acids. The ends lost 3 bases at V and 10 bases at J; junction bases unmatched: 5.

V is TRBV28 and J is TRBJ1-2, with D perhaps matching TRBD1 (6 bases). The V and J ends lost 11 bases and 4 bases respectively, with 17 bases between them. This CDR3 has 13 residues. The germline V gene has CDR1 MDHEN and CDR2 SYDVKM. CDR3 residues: CAESRGQGYGYTF. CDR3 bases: TGTGCCGAGAGCCGGGGGCAGGGCTATGGCTACACCTTC.

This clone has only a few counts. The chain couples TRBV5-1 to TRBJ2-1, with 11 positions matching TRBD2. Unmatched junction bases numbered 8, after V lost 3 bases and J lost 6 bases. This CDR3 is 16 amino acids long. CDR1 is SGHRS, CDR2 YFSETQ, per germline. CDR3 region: CASSSTLAGAGNEQFF. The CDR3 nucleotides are TGCGCCAGCAGCTCGACACTAGCGGGAGCCGGCAATGAGCAGTTCTTC.

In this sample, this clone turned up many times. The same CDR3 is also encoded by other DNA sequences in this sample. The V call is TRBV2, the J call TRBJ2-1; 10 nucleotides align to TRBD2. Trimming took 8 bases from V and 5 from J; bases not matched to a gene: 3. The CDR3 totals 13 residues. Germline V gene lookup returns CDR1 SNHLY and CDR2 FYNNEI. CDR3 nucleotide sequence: TGTGCCAGCCGACTAGCGGGCAACAATGAGCAGTTCTTC. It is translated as CASRLAGNNEQFF.

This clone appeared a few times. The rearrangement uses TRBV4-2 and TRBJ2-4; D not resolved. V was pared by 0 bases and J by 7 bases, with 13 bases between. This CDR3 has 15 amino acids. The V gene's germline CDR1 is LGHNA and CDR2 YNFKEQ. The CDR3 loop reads CASSQEGMGWNIQYF. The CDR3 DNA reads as TGTGCCAGCAGCCAAGAAGGGATGGGGTGGAACATTCAGTACTTC.

The DNA for the CDR3 is TGCGCCAGCAGCTCTCTTTCAGGGGGGTCTGAAAAACTGTTTTTT. It codes for CASSSLSGGSEKLFF. The rearrangement links TRBV5-1 to TRBJ1-4, with 7 bases aligning to TRBD1. The CDR3 has 15 residues. V was clipped by 3 bases and J by 7 bases; unmatched bases: 9. The germline V gene has CDR1 SGHRS and CDR2 YFSETQ.

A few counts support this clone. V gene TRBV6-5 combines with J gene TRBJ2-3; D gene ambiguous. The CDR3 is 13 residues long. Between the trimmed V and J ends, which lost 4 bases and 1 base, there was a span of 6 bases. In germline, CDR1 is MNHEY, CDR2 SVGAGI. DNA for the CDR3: TGTGCCAGCAGTTTACTACGCACAGATACGCAGTATTTT. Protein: CASSLLRTDTQYF.

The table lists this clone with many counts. CDR3 nucleotides: TGCGCCAGCAGTGAGTCCGCAGGGGCAATCTACGAGCAGTACTTC. Residues: CASSESAGAIYEQYF. The V call is TRBV10-2, the J call TRBJ2-7; TRBD1 might be the D (6 bases). This CDR3 is built from 15 residues. The V end lost 0 bases, the J end lost 3 bases, and 12 bases lay between the germline ends. CDR1 WSHSY and CDR2 SAAADI come from the germline V gene.

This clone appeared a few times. CDR3: CASSQERSGRAGQFF. In DNA, the CDR3 is TGCGCCAGCAGCCAAGAAAGGAGCGGGAGAGCTGGGCAGTTCTTC. V gene TRBV4-3 combines with J gene TRBJ2-1, with TRBD2 identical over 8 bases. V dropped 0 bases and J dropped 12; count of bases not matched to a gene: 10. The germline CDR1 and CDR2 sequences are LGHNA and YSLEER. CDR3 size: 15 residues.

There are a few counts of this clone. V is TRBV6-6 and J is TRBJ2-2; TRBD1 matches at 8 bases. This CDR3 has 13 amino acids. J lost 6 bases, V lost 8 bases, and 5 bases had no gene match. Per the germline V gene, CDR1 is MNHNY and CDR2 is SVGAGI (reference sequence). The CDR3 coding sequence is TGTGCCAGCCAGGGGGCTAGCTCCGGGGAGCTGTTTTTT. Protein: CASQGASSGELFF.

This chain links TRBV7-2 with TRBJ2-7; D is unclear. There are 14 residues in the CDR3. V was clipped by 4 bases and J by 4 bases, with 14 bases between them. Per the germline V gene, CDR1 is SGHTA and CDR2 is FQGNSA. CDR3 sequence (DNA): TGTGCCAGCAGCTCGACCGGGCCCCGATACGAGCAGTACTTC. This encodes CASSSTGPRYEQYF.

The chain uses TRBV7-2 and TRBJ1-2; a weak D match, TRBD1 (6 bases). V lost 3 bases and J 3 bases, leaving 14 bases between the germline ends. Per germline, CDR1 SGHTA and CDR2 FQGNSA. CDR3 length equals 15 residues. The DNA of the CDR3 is TGTGCCAGCAGCTTGAGGGGGAGTTTGGACTATGGCTACACCTTC. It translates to CASSLRGSLDYGYTF.

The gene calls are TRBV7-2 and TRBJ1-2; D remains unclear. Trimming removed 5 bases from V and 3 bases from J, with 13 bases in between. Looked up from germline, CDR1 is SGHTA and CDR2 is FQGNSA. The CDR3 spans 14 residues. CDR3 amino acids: CASSLQRGDYGYTF. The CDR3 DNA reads TGTGCCAGCAGCCTCCAGCGGGGAGACTATGGCTACACCTTC.

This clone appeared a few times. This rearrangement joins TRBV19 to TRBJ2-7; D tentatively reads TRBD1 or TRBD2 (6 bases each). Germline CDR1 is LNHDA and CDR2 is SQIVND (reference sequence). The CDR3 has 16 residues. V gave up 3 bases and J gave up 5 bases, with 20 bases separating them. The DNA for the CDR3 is TGTGCCAGTAGTATGAAGGATGGGGGGCGCAGACACGAGCAGTACTTC. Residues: CASSMKDGGRRHEQYF.

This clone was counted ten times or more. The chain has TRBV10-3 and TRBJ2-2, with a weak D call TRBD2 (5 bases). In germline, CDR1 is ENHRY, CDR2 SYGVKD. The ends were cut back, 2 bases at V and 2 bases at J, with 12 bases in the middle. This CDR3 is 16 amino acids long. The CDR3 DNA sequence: TGTGCCATCAGTGAGACGAATCGACTAAACACCGGGGAGCTGTTTTTT. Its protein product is CAISETNRLNTGELFF.

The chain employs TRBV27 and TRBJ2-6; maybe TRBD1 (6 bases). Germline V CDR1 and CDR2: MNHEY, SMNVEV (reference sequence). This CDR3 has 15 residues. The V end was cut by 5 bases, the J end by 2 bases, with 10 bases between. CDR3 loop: CASSPQGAGANVLTF. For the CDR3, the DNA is TGTGCCAGCAGTCCACAGGGAGCTGGGGCCAACGTCCTGACTTTC.

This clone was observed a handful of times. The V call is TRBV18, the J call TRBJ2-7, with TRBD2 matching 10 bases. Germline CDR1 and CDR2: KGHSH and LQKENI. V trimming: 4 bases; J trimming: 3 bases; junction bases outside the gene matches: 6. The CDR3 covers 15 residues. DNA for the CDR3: TGTGCCAGCTCACTCGGGGCTAGCGGGAGCTACGAGCAGTACTTC. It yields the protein CASSLGASGSYEQYF.

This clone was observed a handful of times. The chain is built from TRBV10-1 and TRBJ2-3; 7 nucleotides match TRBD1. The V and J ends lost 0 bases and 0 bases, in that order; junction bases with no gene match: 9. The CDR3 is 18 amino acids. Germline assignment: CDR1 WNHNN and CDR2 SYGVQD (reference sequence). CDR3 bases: TGCGCCAGCAGTGAGTCAAGGGGGCTGTTAAGTAGCACAGATACGCAGTATTTT. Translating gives CASSESRGLLSSTDTQYF.

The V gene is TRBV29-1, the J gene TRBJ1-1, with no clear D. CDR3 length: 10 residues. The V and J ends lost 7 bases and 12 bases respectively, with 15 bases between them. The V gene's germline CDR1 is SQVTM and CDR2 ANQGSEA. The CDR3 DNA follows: TGCAGCGGGGATGGCAGCGAACCTTTCTTT. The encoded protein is CSGDGSEPFF.

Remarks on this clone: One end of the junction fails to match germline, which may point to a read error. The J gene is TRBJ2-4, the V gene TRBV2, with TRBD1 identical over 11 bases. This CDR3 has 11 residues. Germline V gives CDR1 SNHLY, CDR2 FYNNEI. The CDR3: CASSRDRGMDF. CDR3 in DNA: TGTGCCAGCAGTCGGGACAGGGGGATGGACTTC. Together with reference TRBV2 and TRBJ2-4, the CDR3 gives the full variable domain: EPEVTQTPSHQVTQMGQEVILRCVPISNHLYFYWYRQILGQKVEFLVSFYNNEISEKSEIFDDQFSVERPDGSNFTLKIRSTKLEDSAMYFCASSRDRGMDFGAGTRLSVL.

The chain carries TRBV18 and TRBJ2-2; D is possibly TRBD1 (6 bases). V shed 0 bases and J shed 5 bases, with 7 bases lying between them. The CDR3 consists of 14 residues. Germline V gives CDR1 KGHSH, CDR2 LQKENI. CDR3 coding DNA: TGTGCCAGCTCACCACCCGGACAGACCGGGGAGCTGTTTTTT. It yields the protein CASSPPGQTGELFF.

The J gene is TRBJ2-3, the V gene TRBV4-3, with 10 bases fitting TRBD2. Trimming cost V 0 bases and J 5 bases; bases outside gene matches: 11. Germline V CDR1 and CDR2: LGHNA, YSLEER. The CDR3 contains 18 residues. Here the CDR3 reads CASSQEWPSGSRGDTQYF. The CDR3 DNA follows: TGCGCCAGCAGCCAAGAGTGGCCTAGCGGGAGCCGGGGAGATACGCAGTATTTT.

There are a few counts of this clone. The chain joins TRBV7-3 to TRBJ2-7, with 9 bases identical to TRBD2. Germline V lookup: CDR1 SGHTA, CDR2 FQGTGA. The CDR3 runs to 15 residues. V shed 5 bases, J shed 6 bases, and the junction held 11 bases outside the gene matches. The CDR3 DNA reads TGTGCCAGCAGCGTGTCTAGCGGGATTCGTGGCGAGCAGTACTTC. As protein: CASSVSSGIRGEQYF.

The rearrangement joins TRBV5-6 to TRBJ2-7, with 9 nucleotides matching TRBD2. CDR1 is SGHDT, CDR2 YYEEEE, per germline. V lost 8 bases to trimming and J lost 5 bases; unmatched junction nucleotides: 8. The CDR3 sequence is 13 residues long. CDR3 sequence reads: CASRKREVDEQYF. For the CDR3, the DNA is TGTGCCAGTAGAAAGCGGGAGGTAGACGAGCAGTACTTC.

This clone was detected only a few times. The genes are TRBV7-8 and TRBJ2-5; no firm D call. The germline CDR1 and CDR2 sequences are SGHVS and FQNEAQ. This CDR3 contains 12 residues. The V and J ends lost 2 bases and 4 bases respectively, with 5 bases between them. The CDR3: CASSLLLETQYF. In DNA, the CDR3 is TGTGCCAGCAGCTTACTTCTAGAGACCCAGTACTTC.